This T cell receptor beta chain was documented in a study of response to subunit inactivated influenza vaccine. This clonotype occurred a few times. Trimming took 6 bases from V and 6 from J; bases not matched to a gene: 2. CDR3 length: 12 residues. Germline CDR1 and CDR2: SQVTM and ANQGSEA. TCRdb passed the RT-PCR reads through MiXCR, listing each CDR3 protein once. Of 500,000 to 600,000 distinct CDR3 sequences in the sample, 10% to 12% were seen once. These data were also reused for a study on T cells expressing NK-cell markers. According to that study: Synthesis of TCR beta cDNA relied on 5'RACE template switching carrying UMIs. The eight sequenced donors comprised seven who were HCMV-seropositive and one who was seronegative. An anti-gamma-delta TCR antibody restricted sorting to alpha-beta TCR T cells in several experiments. A range of roughly 1.0-8% of CD8+ T cells consisted of dominant NKG2C+ clonotypes in 5 or 6 donors. The CD3+CD56-NKG2C+ fraction of several donors was likewise dominated by these clonotypes.

The chain combines TRBV29-1 with TRBJ1-4, with 9 bases that match TRBD1. The specimen comprised PBMCs from blood, sampled on the day of vaccination. This clonotype originated in a man in his forties or fifties who received an inactivated influenza vaccine. The CDR3 bases are TGCAGCGTCCGGGACAGGGATGAAAAACTGTTTTTT. Its translation is CSVRDRDEKLFF.